The 3 T cell receptor beta chains reported below all come from one sample, sequenced in a study of blood T cell repertoires in COVID-19. Only in-frame clones appear in the TCRdb table, and some are missing; sequencing was by immunoSEQ multiplex PCR. The sample holds around 89,000 clones; 80% to 90% are singletons and the top ten take approximately 9.3%. Sequencing input: peripheral blood. These receptors were collected from a middle-aged man with acute or convalescent COVID-19.

The V call is TRBV5-1, the J call TRBJ1-2, with 8 bases that match TRBD1. Germline CDR1 SGHRS, CDR2 YFSETQ. This CDR3 is 11 amino acids long. J lost 13 bases, V lost 3 bases, and 5 bases had no gene match. The CDR3 bases are TGCGCCAGCAGCTCCGGACAGGGTATCACCTTC. The encoded protein is CASSSGQGITF.

The chain has TRBV5-6 and TRBJ1-2; the D gene is possibly TRBD1 (5 bases). The V gene's germline CDR1 is SGHDT and CDR2 YYEEEE. V lost 3 bases and J lost 5, with 17 bases in between. This CDR3 is built from 15 residues. The CDR3 here is CASSSQGGADYGYTF. In DNA, the CDR3 is TGTGCCAGCAGCTCCCAGGGAGGGGCCGATTATGGCTACACCTTC.

The rearrangement uses TRBV5-3 and TRBJ1-3; D gene ambiguous. TRBV5-3 counts as an open reading frame of uncertain function. The CDR3 sequence is 14 residues long. V was shortened by 1 base and J by 3 bases, with 8 bases between the two germline ends. The chain's CDR3 is CARSLSFFGNTIYF. The CDR3 bases are TGTGCCAGAAGCTTGTCGTTCTTTGGAAACACCATATATTTT.